The following is a TCR beta chain sequence with its context. The data belong to a study of blood T cell repertoires in COVID-19. Study summary: The samples span acute and convalescent COVID-19 from the United States, Italy and Spain.

TCRdb's copy holds only in-frame clones and misses some; the assay was immunoSEQ multiplex PCR. The sample lists about 18,000 clones, about 90% seen once, with roughly 17% in the top ten. The specimen was peripheral blood. This receptor was obtained from a man between 50 and 59 years old with active COVID-19.

Written as DNA, the CDR3 is TGTGCCAGCAGCAGGGGGGAGCTGTTTTTT. The encoded protein is CASSRGELFF. The chain joins TRBV12-3 or TRBV12-4 to TRBJ2-2; no clear D. The CDR3 contains 10 residues. V dropped 6 bases and J dropped 8 bases, with 4 bases sitting between them.